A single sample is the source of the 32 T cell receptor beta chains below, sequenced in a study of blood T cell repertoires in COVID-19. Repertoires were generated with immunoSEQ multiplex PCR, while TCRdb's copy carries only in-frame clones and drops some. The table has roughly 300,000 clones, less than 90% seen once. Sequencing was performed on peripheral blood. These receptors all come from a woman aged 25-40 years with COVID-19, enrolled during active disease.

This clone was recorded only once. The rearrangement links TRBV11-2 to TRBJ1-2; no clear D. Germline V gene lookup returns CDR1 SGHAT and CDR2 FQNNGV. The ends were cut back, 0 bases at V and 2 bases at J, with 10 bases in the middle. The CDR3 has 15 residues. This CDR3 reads CASSLDATGNYGYTF. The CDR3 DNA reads TGTGCCAGCAGCTTAGATGCGACGGGGAACTATGGCTACACCTTC. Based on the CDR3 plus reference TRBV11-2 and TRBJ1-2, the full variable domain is EAGVAQSPRYKIIEKRQSVAFWCNPISGHATLYWYQQILGQGPKLLIQFQNNGVVDDSQLPKDRFSAERLKGVDSTLKIQPAKLEDSAVYLCASSLDATGNYGYTFGSGTRLTVV.

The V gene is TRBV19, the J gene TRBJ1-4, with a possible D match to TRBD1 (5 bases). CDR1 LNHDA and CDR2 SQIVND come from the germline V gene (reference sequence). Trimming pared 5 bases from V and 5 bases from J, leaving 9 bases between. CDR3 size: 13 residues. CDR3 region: CASSLTANEKLFF. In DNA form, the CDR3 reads TGTGCCAGTAGTCTGACAGCAAATGAAAAACTGTTTTTT. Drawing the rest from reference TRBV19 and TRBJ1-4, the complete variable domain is DGGITQSPKYLFRKEGQNVTLSCEQNLNHDAMYWYRQDPGQGLRLIYYSQIVNDFQKGDIAEGYSVSREKKESFPLTVTSAQKNPTAFYLCASSLTANEKLFFGSGTQLSVL.

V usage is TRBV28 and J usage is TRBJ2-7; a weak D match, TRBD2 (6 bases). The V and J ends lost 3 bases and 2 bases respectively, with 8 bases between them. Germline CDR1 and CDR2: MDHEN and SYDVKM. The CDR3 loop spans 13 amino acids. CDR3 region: CASSFPGAYEQYF. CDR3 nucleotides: TGTGCCAGCAGTTTCCCGGGAGCCTACGAGCAGTACTTC.

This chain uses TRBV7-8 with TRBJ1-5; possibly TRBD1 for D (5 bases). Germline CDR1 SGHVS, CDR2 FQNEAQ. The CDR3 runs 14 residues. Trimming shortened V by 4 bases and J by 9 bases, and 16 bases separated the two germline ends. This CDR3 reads CASSWGLIKRPQHF. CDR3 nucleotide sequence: TGTGCCAGCAGCTGGGGCCTTATTAAGAGGCCCCAGCATTTT.

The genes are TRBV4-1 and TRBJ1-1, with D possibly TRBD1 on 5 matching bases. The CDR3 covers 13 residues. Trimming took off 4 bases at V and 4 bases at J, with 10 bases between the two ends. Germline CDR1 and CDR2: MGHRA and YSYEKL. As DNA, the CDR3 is TGCGCCAGCAGCCCGGTGGGGGGCACTGAAGCTTTCTTT. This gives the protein CASSPVGGTEAFF.

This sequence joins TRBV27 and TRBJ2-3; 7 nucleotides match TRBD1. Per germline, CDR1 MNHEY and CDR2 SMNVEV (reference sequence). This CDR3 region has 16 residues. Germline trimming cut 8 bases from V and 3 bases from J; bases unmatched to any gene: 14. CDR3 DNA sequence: TGTGCCAGCGGCCACCAAATTACAGGGGAGACAGATACGCAGTATTTT. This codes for CASGHQITGETDTQYF.

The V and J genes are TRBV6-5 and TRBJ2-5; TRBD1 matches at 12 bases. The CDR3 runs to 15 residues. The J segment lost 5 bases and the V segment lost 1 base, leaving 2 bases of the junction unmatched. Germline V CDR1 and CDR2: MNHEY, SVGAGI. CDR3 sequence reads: CASSYWDRGHETQYF. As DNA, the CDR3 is TGTGCCAGCAGTTACTGGGACAGGGGGCATGAGACCCAGTACTTC.

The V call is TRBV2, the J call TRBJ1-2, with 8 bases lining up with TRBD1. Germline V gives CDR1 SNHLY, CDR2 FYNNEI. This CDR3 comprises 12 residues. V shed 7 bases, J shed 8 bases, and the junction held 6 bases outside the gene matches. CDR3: CASIGQGGGYTF. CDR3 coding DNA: TGTGCCAGCATCGGACAGGGCGGGGGCTACACCTTC.

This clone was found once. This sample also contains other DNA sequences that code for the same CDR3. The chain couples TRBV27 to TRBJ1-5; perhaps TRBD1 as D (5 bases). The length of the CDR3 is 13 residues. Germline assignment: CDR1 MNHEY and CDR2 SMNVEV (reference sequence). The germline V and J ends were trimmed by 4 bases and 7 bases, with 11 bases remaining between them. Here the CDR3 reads CASSWGVGQPQHF. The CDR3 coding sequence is TGTGCCAGCAGTTGGGGGGTCGGGCAGCCCCAGCATTTT.

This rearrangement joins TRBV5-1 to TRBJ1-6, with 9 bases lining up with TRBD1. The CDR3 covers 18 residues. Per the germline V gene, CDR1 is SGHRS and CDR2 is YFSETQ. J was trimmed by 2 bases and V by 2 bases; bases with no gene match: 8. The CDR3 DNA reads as TGCGCCAGCAGCTTTACCCCTGGGACAGGGCCCTATAATTCACCCCTCCACTTT. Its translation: CASSFTPGTGPYNSPLHF.

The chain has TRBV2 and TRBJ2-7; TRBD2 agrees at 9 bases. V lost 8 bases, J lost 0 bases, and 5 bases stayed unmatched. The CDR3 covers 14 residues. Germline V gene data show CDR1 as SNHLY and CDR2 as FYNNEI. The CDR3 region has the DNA TGTGCCAGCCTTCGGACTAGCGTCTCCTACGAGCAGTACTTC. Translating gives CASLRTSVSYEQYF.

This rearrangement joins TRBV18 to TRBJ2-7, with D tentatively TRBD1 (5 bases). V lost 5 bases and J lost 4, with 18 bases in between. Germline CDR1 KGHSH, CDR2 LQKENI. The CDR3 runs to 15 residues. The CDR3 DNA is TGTGCCAGCTCATCGAGAGGACAAGAACCGTACGAGCAGTACTTC. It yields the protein CASSSRGQEPYEQYF.

The CDR3 protein is CASSLGGTSVYNEQFF. The CDR3 nucleotides read TGTGCCAGCAGCTTAGGGGGGACTAGTGTTTACAATGAGCAGTTCTTC. V gene TRBV11-2 combines with J gene TRBJ2-1; 8 bases map to TRBD2. Germline assignment: CDR1 SGHAT and CDR2 FQNNGV. The CDR3 spans 16 residues. V dropped 1 base and J dropped 4; count of bases not matched to a gene: 6.

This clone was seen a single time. This CDR3 is CASSSQGRGTPDTQYF. The CDR3 DNA sequence: TGTGCCAGCAGCTCCCAGGGGCGGGGGACCCCAGATACGCAGTATTTT. This chain uses TRBV5-5 with TRBJ2-3, with a weak D call TRBD2 (7 bases). The germline V gene has CDR1 SGHKS and CDR2 YYEKEE (reference sequence). The CDR3 contains 16 residues. V shed 3 bases and J shed 4 bases, with 18 bases lying between them. The variable domain in full, with the rest retrieved from reference TRBV5-5 and TRBJ2-3, is DAGVTQSPTHLIKTRGQQVTLRCSPISGHKSVSWYQQVLGQGPQFIFQYYEKEERGRGNFPDRFSARQFPNYSSELNVNALLLGDSALYLCASSSQGRGTPDTQYFGPGTRLTVL.

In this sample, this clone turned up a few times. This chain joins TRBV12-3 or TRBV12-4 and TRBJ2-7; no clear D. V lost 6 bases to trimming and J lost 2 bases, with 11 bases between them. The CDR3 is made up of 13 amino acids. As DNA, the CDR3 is TGTGCCAGCAGCGTAACAGATGCCTACGAGCAGTACTTC. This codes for CASSVTDAYEQYF.

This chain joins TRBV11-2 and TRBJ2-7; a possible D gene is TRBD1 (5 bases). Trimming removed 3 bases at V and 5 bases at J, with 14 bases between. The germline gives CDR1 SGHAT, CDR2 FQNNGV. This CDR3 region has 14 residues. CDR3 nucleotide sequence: TGTGCCAGCAGCTTGCTCCAGGGTAGCCACGAGCAGTACTTC. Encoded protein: CASSLLQGSHEQYF.

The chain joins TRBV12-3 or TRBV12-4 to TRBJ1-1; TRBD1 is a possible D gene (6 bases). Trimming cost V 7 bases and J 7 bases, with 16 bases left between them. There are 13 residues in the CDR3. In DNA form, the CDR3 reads TGTGCCAGCACCTTCAACGCAGGGGTTGAAGCTTTCTTT. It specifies CASTFNAGVEAFF.

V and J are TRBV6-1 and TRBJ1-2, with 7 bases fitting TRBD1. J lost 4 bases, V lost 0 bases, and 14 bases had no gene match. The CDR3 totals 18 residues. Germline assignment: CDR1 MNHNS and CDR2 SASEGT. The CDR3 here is CASSEAGYDRAPFYGYTF. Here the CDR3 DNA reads TGTGCCAGCAGTGAAGCGGGGTACGACAGGGCCCCCTTCTATGGCTACACCTTC.

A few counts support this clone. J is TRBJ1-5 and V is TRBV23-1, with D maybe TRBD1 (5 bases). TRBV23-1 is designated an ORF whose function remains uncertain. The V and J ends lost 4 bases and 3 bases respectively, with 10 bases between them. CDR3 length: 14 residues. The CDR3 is CASSRKGNNQPQHF. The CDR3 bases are TGCGCCAGCAGTCGAAAGGGGAACAATCAGCCCCAGCATTTT.

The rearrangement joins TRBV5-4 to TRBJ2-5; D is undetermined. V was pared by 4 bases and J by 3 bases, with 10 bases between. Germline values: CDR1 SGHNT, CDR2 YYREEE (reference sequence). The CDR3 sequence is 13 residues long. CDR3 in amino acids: CASSLHSEETQYF. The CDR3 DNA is TGTGCCAGCAGCCTCCACTCGGAAGAGACCCAGTACTTC. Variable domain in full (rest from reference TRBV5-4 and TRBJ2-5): ETGVTQSPTHLIKTRGQQVTLRCSSQSGHNTVSWYQQALGQGPQFIFQYYREEENGRGNFPPRFSGLQFPNYSSELNVNALELDDSALYLCASSLHSEETQYFGPGTRLLVL.

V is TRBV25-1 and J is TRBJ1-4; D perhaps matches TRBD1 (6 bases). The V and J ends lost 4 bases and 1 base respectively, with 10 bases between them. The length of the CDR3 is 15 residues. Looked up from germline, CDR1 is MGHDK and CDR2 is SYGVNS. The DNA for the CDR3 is TGTGCCAGCAGTGCACAGGGAAGAACTAATGAAAAACTGTTTTTT. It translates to CASSAQGRTNEKLFF.

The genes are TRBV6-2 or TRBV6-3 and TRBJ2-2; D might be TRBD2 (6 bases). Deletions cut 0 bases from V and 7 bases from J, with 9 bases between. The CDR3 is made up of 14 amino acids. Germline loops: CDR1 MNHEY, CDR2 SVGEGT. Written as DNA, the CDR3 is TGTGCCAGCAGTTACTCGAAAGCGGGCGGGGAGCTGTTTTTT. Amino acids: CASSYSKAGGELFF.

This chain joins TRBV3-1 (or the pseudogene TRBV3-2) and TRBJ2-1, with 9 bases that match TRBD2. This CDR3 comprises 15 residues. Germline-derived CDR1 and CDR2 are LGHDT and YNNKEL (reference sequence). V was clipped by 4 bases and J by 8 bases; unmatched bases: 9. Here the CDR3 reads CASSPRVSGGHEQFF. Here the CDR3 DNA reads TGTGCCAGCAGCCCCCGCGTTAGCGGGGGCCATGAGCAGTTCTTC.

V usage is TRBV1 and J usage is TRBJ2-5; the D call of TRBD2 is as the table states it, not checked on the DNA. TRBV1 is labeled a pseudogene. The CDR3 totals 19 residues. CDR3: CTSSPSPPRGRGGLETQYF. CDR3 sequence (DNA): TGCACCAGCAGCCCCTCTCCCCCCCGGGGGCGCGGGGGGCTTGAGACCCAGTACTTC.

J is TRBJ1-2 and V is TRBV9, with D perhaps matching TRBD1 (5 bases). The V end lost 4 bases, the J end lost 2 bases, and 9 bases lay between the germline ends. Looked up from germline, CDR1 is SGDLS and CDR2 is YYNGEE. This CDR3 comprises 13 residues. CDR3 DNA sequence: TGTGCCAGCAGCCCGGGACTGAACTATGGCTACACCTTC. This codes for CASSPGLNYGYTF.

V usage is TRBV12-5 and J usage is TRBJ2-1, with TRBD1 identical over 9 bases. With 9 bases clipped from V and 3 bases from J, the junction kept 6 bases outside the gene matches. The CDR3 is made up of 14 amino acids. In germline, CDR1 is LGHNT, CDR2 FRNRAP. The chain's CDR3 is CASLDRGLYNEQFF. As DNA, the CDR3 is TGTGCTAGCTTGGACAGGGGCCTCTACAATGAGCAGTTCTTC.

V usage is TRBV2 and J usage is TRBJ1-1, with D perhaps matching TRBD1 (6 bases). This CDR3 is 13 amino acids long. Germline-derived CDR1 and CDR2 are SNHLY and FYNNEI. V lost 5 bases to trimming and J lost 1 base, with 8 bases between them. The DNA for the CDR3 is TGTGCCAGCAGTTGGGGACAGAACACTGAAGCTTTCTTT. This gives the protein CASSWGQNTEAFF.

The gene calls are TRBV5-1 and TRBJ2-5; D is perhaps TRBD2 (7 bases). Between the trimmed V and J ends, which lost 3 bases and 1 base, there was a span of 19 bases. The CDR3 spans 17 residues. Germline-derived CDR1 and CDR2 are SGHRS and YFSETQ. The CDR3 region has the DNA TGCGCCAGCAGCTGGGGGGGGCCCGGAGTTACCCAAGAGACCCAGTACTTC. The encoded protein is CASSWGGPGVTQETQYF. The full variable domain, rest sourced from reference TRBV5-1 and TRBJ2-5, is KAGVTQTPRYLIKTRGQQVTLSCSPISGHRSVSWYQQTPGQGLQFLFEYFSETQRNKGNFPGRFSGRQFSNSRSEMNVSTLELGDSALYLCASSWGGPGVTQETQYFGPGTRLLVL.

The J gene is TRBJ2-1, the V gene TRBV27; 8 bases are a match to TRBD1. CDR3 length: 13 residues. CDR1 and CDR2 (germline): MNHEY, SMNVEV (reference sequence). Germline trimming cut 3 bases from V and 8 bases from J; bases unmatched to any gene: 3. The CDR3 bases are TGTGCCAGCAGTTTCGGACAGGGATATGAGCAGTTCTTC. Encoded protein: CASSFGQGYEQFF.

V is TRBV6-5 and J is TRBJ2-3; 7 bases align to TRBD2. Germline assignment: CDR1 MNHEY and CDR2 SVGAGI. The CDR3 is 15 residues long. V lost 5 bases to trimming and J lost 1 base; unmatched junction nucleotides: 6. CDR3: CASSNRLAGTDTQYF. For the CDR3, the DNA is TGTGCCAGCAGTAACCGACTAGCAGGCACAGATACGCAGTATTTT.

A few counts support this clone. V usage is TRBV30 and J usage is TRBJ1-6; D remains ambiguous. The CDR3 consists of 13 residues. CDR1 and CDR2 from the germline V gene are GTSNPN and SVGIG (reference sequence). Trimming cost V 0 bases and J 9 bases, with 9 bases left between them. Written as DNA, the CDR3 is TGTGCCTGGAGTGTAAGGCGGGGTTCACCCCTCCACTTT. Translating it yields CAWSVRRGSPLHF.

The DNA of the CDR3 is TGCGCCAGCAGTCCACGAGAGATAGATACGCAGTATTTT. It yields the protein CASSPREIDTQYF. This rearrangement joins TRBV10-1 to TRBJ2-3; D not resolved. Germline CDR1 reads WNHNN; CDR2 reads SYGVQD (reference sequence). The CDR3 sequence is 13 residues long. Trimming left V 5 bases short and J 5 bases short, with 11 bases between.